The 11 T cell receptor beta chains below come from one sample, sequenced in a study of technical replicates of blood from a handful of donors. Some clones are missing from TCRdb's copy, which holds only in-frame ones; the method was immunoSEQ multiplex PCR. The data show approximately 92,000 clones, with around 96% seen just once and 0.2% to 0.25% held by the top ten. Sequences were obtained from T cells isolated from PBMCs. These receptors were obtained from a human donor in good health.

The chain uses TRBV5-6 and TRBJ2-3; 10 nucleotides align to TRBD1. J lost 5 bases, V lost 1 base, and 10 bases had no gene match. Germline V CDR1 and CDR2: SGHDT, YYEEEE. The CDR3 sequence is 17 residues long. CDR3 coding DNA: TGTGCCAGCAGCTTGTTTTCCGGGACAGGGGATAAAGATACGCAGTATTTT. Translated: CASSLFSGTGDKDTQYF.

V gene TRBV6-5 combines with J gene TRBJ1-4; no definite D call. The CDR3 is 13 residues long. The ends were cut back, 5 bases at V and 5 bases at J, with 9 bases in the middle. Germline CDR1 and CDR2: MNHEY and SVGAGI. The CDR3 region is CASSRGGNEKLFF. As DNA, the CDR3 is TGTGCCAGCAGTCGAGGTGGGAATGAAAAACTGTTTTTT.

This chain joins TRBV5-6 and TRBJ2-7, with 7 bases matching TRBD1. The germline V gene has CDR1 SGHDT and CDR2 YYEEEE. V shed 4 bases and J 6 bases; nucleotides not matched to a gene: 16. This CDR3 spans 16 amino acids. CDR3 residues: CASSTGQLVLSGEQYF. CDR3 sequence (DNA): TGTGCCAGCAGCACGGGACAGTTAGTTTTGAGCGGCGAGCAGTACTTC.

This clone was recorded once. This chain connects TRBV4-1 to TRBJ1-1, with D hard to call. The V gene's germline CDR1 is MGHRA and CDR2 YSYEKL. The CDR3 is 16 residues long. V was clipped by 3 bases and J by 2 bases, with 16 bases between them. CDR3 residues: CASSHLVTGGNTEAFF. The CDR3 bases are TGCGCCAGCAGCCACCTGGTTACGGGAGGTAACACTGAAGCTTTCTTT.

The chain employs TRBV29-1 and TRBJ2-3, with a tentative D call TRBD2 (6 bases). V was trimmed by 1 base and J by 4 bases, leaving 24 bases between them. This CDR3 is 18 amino acids long. From germline, CDR1 is SQVTM and CDR2 ANQGSEA. The CDR3 protein is CSVEGWLEEGWDADTQYF. The CDR3 DNA is TGCAGCGTTGAAGGGTGGCTAGAGGAGGGATGGGACGCAGATACGCAGTATTTT.

The table lists this clone with a count of one. The chain is built from TRBV6-5 and TRBJ2-3; 8 nucleotides line up with TRBD1. V lost 0 bases, J lost 1 base, and 0 bases stayed unmatched. Per germline, CDR1 MNHEY and CDR2 SVGAGI. The CDR3 runs to 15 residues. The CDR3 protein is CASSYSQGGTDTQYF. The DNA for the CDR3 is TGTGCCAGCAGTTACTCACAGGGGGGCACAGATACGCAGTATTTT.

V gene TRBV5-1 combines with J gene TRBJ2-2; D is uncertain. The V end lost 0 bases, the J end lost 0 bases, and 6 bases lay between the germline ends. Germline V gene lookup returns CDR1 SGHRS and CDR2 YFSETQ. The CDR3 has 15 residues. The CDR3 sequence: CASSLVVSNTGELFF. The CDR3 region has the DNA TGCGCCAGCAGCTTGGTAGTATCGAACACCGGGGAGCTGTTTTTT.

This chain connects TRBV11-2 to TRBJ1-2, with D tentatively TRBD1 (5 bases). The CDR3 length is 18 residues. The V end lost 5 bases, the J end lost 6 bases, and 28 bases lay between the germline ends. CDR1 SGHAT and CDR2 FQNNGV come from the germline V gene. This CDR3 reads CASSPLRRQMGSGDGYTF. The CDR3 DNA reads TGTGCCAGCAGCCCCTTGCGAAGACAGATGGGTTCGGGAGATGGCTACACCTTC.

The chain recombines TRBV6-6 with TRBJ1-1; D call uncertain. Germline CDR1 and CDR2: MNHNY and SVGAGI (reference sequence). The CDR3 consists of 13 residues. Trimming cost V 7 bases and J 5 bases, with 14 bases left between them. CDR3 in amino acids: CASNTKTGTEAFF. DNA for the CDR3: TGTGCCAGCAACACTAAAACGGGGACTGAAGCTTTCTTT.

The chain uses TRBV5-4 and TRBJ2-5, with D possibly being TRBD2 (6 bases). This CDR3 is built from 13 residues. Germline V gene lookup returns CDR1 SGHNT and CDR2 YYREEE (reference sequence). The V and J ends lost 4 bases and 5 bases respectively, with 12 bases between them. CDR3 nucleotides: TGTGCCAGCAGCGGACTAACTCTTGAGACCCAGTACTTC. Protein: CASSGLTLETQYF. Drawing the rest from reference TRBV5-4 and TRBJ2-5, the complete variable domain is ETGVTQSPTHLIKTRGQQVTLRCSSQSGHNTVSWYQQALGQGPQFIFQYYREEENGRGNFPPRFSGLQFPNYSSELNVNALELDDSALYLCASSGLTLETQYFGPGTRLLVL.

The rearrangement uses TRBV29-1 and TRBJ1-4; D is possibly TRBD1 (5 bases). CDR3 length: 12 residues. The V end was cut by 5 bases, the J end by 4 bases, with 8 bases between. Germline V lookup: CDR1 SQVTM, CDR2 ANQGSEA. CDR3 loop: CSVPGINEKLFF. The CDR3 DNA reads as TGCAGCGTTCCAGGGATTAATGAAAAACTGTTTTTT.